Each of the 21 T cell receptor beta chains below was sequenced from the same sample in a study of blood T cell repertoires in COVID-19 (dated by TCRdb to the early 2020s). The library was obtained by the immunoSEQ multiplex PCR assay. The source is immuneACCESS, and TCRdb retained only in-frame sequences with V and J called. Part of the clones is not carried over; for the studies checked, unresolved V genes explain less than half of this, and the remainder is unexplained. The sample table lists 250,000 to 300,000 clones, 80% to 90% of them with a count of one. The biggest ten clones account for roughly 10% of the sample. Sequencing used peripheral blood. The receptors derive from a woman in her 70s with COVID-19, enrolled during active disease.

The rearrangement links TRBV5-6 to TRBJ2-1; D gene ambiguous. The V gene lost 4 bases and the J gene lost 8 bases, with 7 bases spanning the gap. CDR1 is SGHDT and CDR2 is YYEEEE in the germline V gene. The CDR3 has 11 residues. In nucleotides, the CDR3 is TGTGCCAGCAGCGGTGGAGATGAGCAGTTCTTC. It codes for CASSGGDEQFF.

The chain uses TRBV5-1 and TRBJ2-1, with 12 nucleotides matching TRBD1. CDR3 length: 15 residues. Germline trimming cut 2 bases from V and 8 bases from J; bases unmatched to any gene: 5. The germline V gene encodes CDR1 SGHRS and CDR2 YFSETQ. This chain's CDR3 is CASSFRDRGLDEQFF. CDR3 nucleotides: TGCGCCAGCAGCTTCCGGGACAGGGGGCTCGATGAGCAGTTCTTC.

The J gene is TRBJ2-6, the V gene TRBV25-1; D is unresolved. Trimming pared 3 bases from V and 2 bases from J, leaving 11 bases between. Germline assignment: CDR1 MGHDK and CDR2 SYGVNS. The CDR3 has 16 amino acids. CDR3 region: CASSDMTAAGANVLTF. As DNA, the CDR3 is TGTGCCAGCAGTGATATGACTGCAGCTGGGGCCAACGTCCTGACTTTC. Drawing the rest from reference TRBV25-1 and TRBJ2-6, the complete variable domain is EADIYQTPRYLVIGTGKKITLECSQTMGHDKMYWYQQDPGMELHLIHYSYGVNSTEKGDLSSESTVSRIRTEHFPLTLESARPSHTSQYLCASSDMTAAGANVLTFGAGSRLTVL.

The rearrangement links TRBV4-2 to TRBJ2-5; D uncertain. The CDR3 runs 14 residues. Trimming took off 1 base at V and 3 bases at J, with 9 bases between the two ends. Germline-derived CDR1 and CDR2 are LGHNA and YNFKEQ. The CDR3: CASSQGGAKETQYF. CDR3 coding DNA: TGTGCCAGCAGCCAAGGCGGCGCTAAAGAGACCCAGTACTTC.

The chain carries TRBV3-1 (or the pseudogene TRBV3-2) and TRBJ1-1; no reliable D call. Germline lookup yields CDR1 LGHDT and CDR2 YNNKEL (reference sequence). Deletions cut 2 bases from V and 9 bases from J, with 10 bases between. The CDR3 length is 12 residues. The CDR3 DNA follows: TGTGCCAGCAGCCAATCTCGCGTAAAAGCTTTCTTT. Translated: CASSQSRVKAFF.

Comments on this clone: In the same sample, other DNA sequences code for this CDR3. The V gene is TRBV7-8, the J gene TRBJ1-1; D might be TRBD1 (6 bases). The CDR3 is made up of 13 amino acids. V was clipped by 4 bases and J by 1 base, with 7 bases between them. The germline V gene encodes CDR1 SGHVS and CDR2 FQNEAQ. The CDR3 DNA is TGTGCCAGCAGCTCGACAGGGAACACTGAAGCTTTCTTT. It encodes CASSSTGNTEAFF.

This clone appeared once. The chain joins TRBV14 to TRBJ2-1; 7 bases agree with TRBD2. V was clipped by 3 bases and J by 1 base; unmatched bases: 6. Germline-derived CDR1 and CDR2 are SGHDN and FVKESK. CDR3 length: 16 residues. The CDR3 region is CASSHPSGTSYNEQFF. CDR3 bases: TGTGCCAGCAGCCACCCTAGCGGTACGTCCTACAATGAGCAGTTCTTC.

The gene calls are TRBV30 and TRBJ1-4; D is uncertain. Trimming removed 2 bases from V and 7 bases from J, with 8 bases in between. The CDR3 is 12 amino acids. The germline CDR1 and CDR2 sequences are GTSNPN and SVGIG (reference sequence). The CDR3 spells CAWSSRPEKLFF. Written as DNA, the CDR3 is TGTGCCTGGAGTTCTAGACCTGAAAAACTGTTTTTT.

The V and J genes are TRBV11-2 and TRBJ2-3, with D perhaps matching TRBD1 (6 bases). This CDR3 is 18 amino acids long. Trimming cost V 1 base and J 3 bases, with 20 bases left between them. CDR1 SGHAT and CDR2 FQNNGV come from the germline V gene. The CDR3 DNA follows: TGTGCCAGCAGCTTAGGGACAGCCCTTGTGCGGGCTACAGATACGCAGTATTTT. This gives the protein CASSLGTALVRATDTQYF.

V is TRBV12-3 or TRBV12-4 and J is TRBJ2-3; a weak D match, TRBD1 (5 bases). This CDR3 has 12 amino acids. V was shortened by 8 bases and J by 6 bases, with 12 bases between the two germline ends. The CDR3: CASQVAGDTQYF. The CDR3 DNA reads TGTGCCAGCCAAGTTGCAGGGGATACGCAGTATTTT.

J is TRBJ1-5 and V is TRBV3-1 (or the pseudogene TRBV3-2), with D unresolved. In germline, CDR1 is LGHDT, CDR2 YNNKEL (reference sequence). The CDR3 is made up of 15 amino acids. V was pared by 0 bases and J by 6 bases, with 12 bases between. CDR3 in DNA: TGTGCCAGCAGCCAAGATTTGGGAGTGGGTCAGCCCCAGCATTTT. This gives the protein CASSQDLGVGQPQHF.

The genes are TRBV5-1 and TRBJ2-7; D not resolved. Per the germline V gene, CDR1 is SGHRS and CDR2 is YFSETQ. The CDR3 spans 13 residues. Trimming removed 0 bases from V and 2 bases from J, with 6 bases in between. CDR3 DNA: TGCGCCAGCAGCTTGGGTCGGGCCTACGAGCAGTACTTC. Translating it yields CASSLGRAYEQYF. Filled out from reference TRBV5-1 and TRBJ2-7, the complete variable domain reads KAGVTQTPRYLIKTRGQQVTLSCSPISGHRSVSWYQQTPGQGLQFLFEYFSETQRNKGNFPGRFSGRQFSNSRSEMNVSTLELGDSALYLCASSLGRAYEQYFGPGTRLTVT.

The chain is built from TRBV30 and TRBJ1-4; no definite D call. This CDR3 contains 14 residues. V was shortened by 5 bases and J by 5 bases, with 15 bases between the two germline ends. CDR1 GTSNPN and CDR2 SVGIG come from the germline V gene (reference sequence). CDR3 bases: TGTGCCTGGTCGACGGGAAGGGTCAATGAAAAACTGTTTTTT. Translating gives CAWSTGRVNEKLFF.

V usage is TRBV30 and J usage is TRBJ1-3, with unresolved D. The CDR3 is 15 residues long. Trimming took off 1 base at V and 4 bases at J, with 14 bases between the two ends. Germline V gene data show CDR1 as GTSNPN and CDR2 as SVGIG (reference sequence). Here the CDR3 reads CAWSGQVPSGNTIYF. The DNA for the CDR3 is TGTGCCTGGAGTGGGCAGGTTCCTTCAGGAAACACCATATATTTT.

V and J are TRBV28 and TRBJ1-1, with D possibly TRBD1 on 5 matching bases. V dropped 5 bases and J dropped 0 bases, with 22 bases sitting between them. This CDR3 contains 18 residues. Germline lookup yields CDR1 MDHEN and CDR2 SYDVKM. The CDR3 coding sequence is TGTGCCAGCAGTCCTCGGGGGAAGGGCTTGGACCTGAACACTGAAGCTTTCTTT. It yields the protein CASSPRGKGLDLNTEAFF.

V and J are TRBV27 and TRBJ2-3, with a possible D match to TRBD1 (6 bases). V was pared by 2 bases and J by 0 bases, with 12 bases between. This CDR3 spans 16 amino acids. CDR1 and CDR2 (germline): MNHEY, SMNVEV (reference sequence). CDR3 residues: CASSLQGRVSTDTQYF. CDR3 coding DNA: TGTGCCAGCAGTTTACAGGGGAGAGTAAGCACAGATACGCAGTATTTT.

V and J are TRBV5-4 and TRBJ2-1; the match to TRBD1 covers 9 bases. Losses at the gene ends were 5 bases for V and 6 bases for J; bases not matched to a gene: 9. CDR1 and CDR2 (germline): SGHNT, YYREEE (reference sequence). The CDR3 is 15 amino acids. CDR3 protein: CASRYGTGFGNEQFF. The DNA of the CDR3 is TGTGCCAGCAGATACGGGACAGGGTTTGGCAATGAGCAGTTCTTC. The complete variable domain, with remaining parts taken from reference TRBV5-4 and TRBJ2-1, reads ETGVTQSPTHLIKTRGQQVTLRCSSQSGHNTVSWYQQALGQGPQFIFQYYREEENGRGNFPPRFSGLQFPNYSSELNVNALELDDSALYLCASRYGTGFGNEQFFGPGTRLTVL.

The chain links TRBV7-2 to TRBJ1-2; 9 nucleotides line up with TRBD1. This CDR3 region has 15 residues. Trimming at V came to 0 bases and at J to 4 bases, leaving 3 bases not matched to a gene. CDR1 and CDR2 (germline): SGHTA, FQGNSA. CDR3 DNA: TGTGCCAGCAGCTTAGCGGGACAGGGACCCTATGGCTACACCTTC. Translation: CASSLAGQGPYGYTF.

The J gene is TRBJ1-1, the V gene TRBV15, with 7 bases aligning to TRBD1. Germline CDR1 is LNHNV and CDR2 is YYDKDF (reference sequence). This CDR3 is 15 amino acids long. With 2 bases clipped from V and 4 bases from J, the junction kept 7 bases outside the gene matches. The CDR3 loop is CATSRRDSRGTEAFF. The CDR3 region has the DNA TGTGCCACCAGCAGAAGGGACAGCCGGGGCACTGAAGCTTTCTTT.

J is TRBJ2-7 and V is TRBV5-1; TRBD2 matches 11 bases. This CDR3 contains 16 residues. V gave up 0 bases and J gave up 2 bases; unmatched junction bases: 4. The germline V gene encodes CDR1 SGHRS and CDR2 YFSETQ. The CDR3 DNA is TGCGCCAGCAGCTTGGAGGGACTAGCGGTCGCCTACGAGCAGTACTTC. Its protein is CASSLEGLAVAYEQYF.

The gene calls are TRBV28 and TRBJ2-1, with 7 bases matching TRBD2. The CDR3 is 17 amino acids. Trimming took 8 bases from V and 5 from J; bases not matched to a gene: 18. Germline V gene data show CDR1 as MDHEN and CDR2 as SYDVKM. Written as DNA, the CDR3 is TGTGCCAGCCTCCCAGCGGGATGGGCAACGACTAACAATGAGCAGTTCTTC. It yields the protein CASLPAGWATTNNEQFF. Together with reference TRBV28 and TRBJ2-1, the CDR3 gives the full variable domain: DVKVTQSSRYLVKRTGEKVFLECVQDMDHENMFWYRQDPGLGLRLIYFSYDVKMKEKGDIPEGYSVSREKKERFSLILESASTNQTSMYLCASLPAGWATTNNEQFFGPGTRLTVL.